This record covers a single TCR beta chain. Its antigen is unknown. This sample is part of a study of identical twins. TCRdb redid the calling of the 5' RACE reads with MiXCR, one entry per CDR3 protein. The sample consists of 420,000 or so distinct CDR3 sequences, less than 20% of them appearing once. Study-wide results and caveats: It was out-of-frame TCR alpha sharing in monozygotic twins that models underestimated.

This CDR3 has 15 amino acids. Germline V CDR1 and CDR2: MDHEN, SYDVKM. V shed 2 bases, J shed 2 bases, and the junction held 3 bases outside the gene matches. J is TRBJ2-5 and V is TRBV28; 9 bases are shared with TRBD1. The receptor was derived from a man in his fifties in good health. The sample comprised naive T cells sorted from blood. The CDR3 spells CASSLPGTGQETQYF. CDR3 sequence (DNA): TGTGCCAGCAGTTTACCCGGGACAGGGCAAGAGACCCAGTACTTC.